These 8 T cell receptor beta chains were sequenced from one sample in a study of cytomegalovirus exposure and HLA in healthy donors. The PCR was carried out with 60 Vbeta primers and 13 Jbeta primers. Generated by immunoSEQ multiplex PCR, the TCRdb table keeps only in-frame clones and is missing some. The table records 130,000 to 150,000 clones, roughly 83% of them present only once. The sequenced sample consisted of PBMCs. These receptors originate from a female donor in good health and CMV-seronegative.

This clone was seen just once. The chain joins TRBV4-1 to TRBJ1-4; D call uncertain. V gave up 4 bases and J gave up 4 bases, with 16 bases separating them. The CDR3 loop spans 16 amino acids. Per germline, CDR1 MGHRA and CDR2 YSYEKL. This chain's CDR3 is CASSLGGRIVNEKLFF. In nucleotides, the CDR3 is TGCGCCAGCAGCCTCGGCGGCCGGATTGTTAATGAAAAACTGTTTTTT.

The chain is built from TRBV7-3 and TRBJ2-5; a possible D gene is TRBD2 (6 bases). Germline CDR1 is SGHTA and CDR2 is FQGTGA. V lost 1 base and J 1 base, leaving 10 bases between the germline ends. The CDR3 loop spans 15 amino acids. Here the CDR3 DNA reads TGTGCCAGCAGCTTAAAAGTGGGACTCCAAGAGACCCAGTACTTC. Protein sequence: CASSLKVGLQETQYF.

The chain uses TRBV11-2 and TRBJ1-1; D perhaps matches TRBD1 (5 bases). This CDR3 has 15 amino acids. Germline-derived CDR1 and CDR2 are SGHAT and FQNNGV. The V end was cut by 3 bases, the J end by 1 base, with 12 bases between. The CDR3 region is CASSFRGVRNTEAFF. The CDR3 bases are TGTGCCAGCAGCTTCCGGGGGGTGCGGAACACTGAAGCTTTCTTT. Filled out from reference TRBV11-2 and TRBJ1-1, the complete variable domain reads EAGVAQSPRYKIIEKRQSVAFWCNPISGHATLYWYQQILGQGPKLLIQFQNNGVVDDSQLPKDRFSAERLKGVDSTLKIQPAKLEDSAVYLCASSFRGVRNTEAFFGQGTRLTVV.

By proportion, this clone is medium-sized. V usage is TRBV19 and J usage is TRBJ2-3, with 12 nucleotides matching TRBD2. With 3 bases clipped from V and 4 bases from J, the junction kept 2 bases outside the gene matches. Germline lookup yields CDR1 LNHDA and CDR2 SQIVND (reference sequence). The CDR3 extends over 15 amino acids. The CDR3 is CASSMGTSGPDTQYF. DNA of the CDR3: TGTGCCAGTAGTATGGGGACTAGCGGGCCAGATACGCAGTATTTT.

The genes are TRBV10-3 and TRBJ2-7; 7 nucleotides agree with TRBD1. Losses at the gene ends were 7 bases for V and 3 bases for J; bases not matched to a gene: 9. Germline-derived CDR1 and CDR2 are ENHRY and SYGVKD. This CDR3 has 14 residues. In nucleotides, the CDR3 is TGTGCCATCAAGGAGGTCGGGGACAGCTACGAGCAGTACTTC. Protein product: CAIKEVGDSYEQYF.

The rearrangement uses TRBV4-1 and TRBJ1-1; weak D call: TRBD1 (5 bases). The CDR3 runs to 15 residues. Germline V gives CDR1 MGHRA, CDR2 YSYEKL. Trimming left V 1 base short and J 4 bases short, with 13 bases between. The CDR3 here is CASSQGGTPSTEAFF. CDR3 nucleotides: TGCGCCAGCAGCCAAGGGGGGACTCCCAGCACTGAAGCTTTCTTT.

V usage is TRBV5-6 and J usage is TRBJ2-2; D is undetermined. CDR3 length: 16 residues. CDR1 SGHDT and CDR2 YYEEEE come from the germline V gene. V lost 4 bases and J lost 1, with 14 bases in between. CDR3 region: CASSLWALQNTGELFF. The CDR3 DNA is TGTGCCAGCAGCCTTTGGGCTCTGCAGAACACCGGGGAGCTGTTTTTT.

The gene calls are TRBV5-5 and TRBJ1-2, with 7 bases that match TRBD1. CDR3 length: 13 residues. Germline V gene lookup returns CDR1 SGHKS and CDR2 YYEKEE (reference sequence). With V trimmed by 2 bases and J by 6 bases, 4 bases remained unmatched. The CDR3: CASSLGTDNGYTF. The CDR3 DNA is TGTGCCAGCAGCTTAGGGACAGATAATGGCTACACCTTC.